This TCR beta chain was sequenced in a study of blood T cell repertoires in COVID-19. Germline V gene data show CDR1 as SGHAT and CDR2 as FQNNGV. Deletions cut 0 bases from V and 2 bases from J, with 11 bases between. The CDR3 sequence is 15 residues long. In the study's own analysis: Nucleated cell counts were estimated from reference gene primer amplification. Here immunoSEQ multiplex PCR was the method, and the copy in TCRdb shows in-frame clones only, minus some. V and J calls and clone size are given by that table; D and trimming were obtained from the DNA. The sample has about 180,000 clones; around 82% are singletons.

The sample was peripheral blood. The V gene is TRBV11-2, the J gene TRBJ2-7; tentative D call: TRBD1 (6 bases). The TCR comes from a man aged 18-30 years with active or convalescent COVID-19. The CDR3 is CASSLEGTYPYEQYF. CDR3 bases: TGTGCCAGCAGCTTAGAGGGGACATACCCCTACGAGCAGTACTTC.